This TCR beta chain was obtained from a study of identical twins. The study, taken as a whole, reports: Findings came from cross-sectional statistics, without long-term follow-up of donors.

Details on this clonotype: Its antigen is still unknown. This may be a read error, as it is one base from a much larger clone.

There were only healthy Caucasians among the donors. Germline CDR1 and CDR2: LGHNA and YNFKEQ. The CDR3 consists of 14 residues. TCRdb reprocessed the 5' RACE reads via MiXCR and lists one record per CDR3 protein. The table records about 480,000 distinct CDR3 sequences, around 14% of them present only once. This same sample was also part of a study on yellow fever vaccine responses in identical twins.

The sequenced material came from CD4+ T cells sorted from blood. The receptor was derived from a young woman in good health. V and J are TRBV4-2 and TRBJ2-2; 8 bases are shared with TRBD2. CDR3 protein: CVSRTGGDTGELFF. The CDR3 DNA reads TGTGTCAGCAGAACGGGAGGGGACACCGGGGAGCTGTTTTTT.